Each of the 31 T cell receptor beta chains below was sequenced from the same sample in a study of T-cell memory formation after mild COVID-19. TCRdb fed the 5' RACE reads into MiXCR, producing one record per CDR3 protein. Of more than 450,000 distinct CDR3 sequences listed, roughly 17% are singletons. Sequencing was performed on PBMCs or a T cell subset sorted from them (not recorded which). These TCRs come from an adult woman who had mild COVID-19 (a few samples of this study predate the infection). Cell type and time point are not known.

This clonotype came up a few times. V usage is TRBV25-1 and J usage is TRBJ1-2, with 7 bases fitting TRBD1. V was clipped by 6 bases and J by 4 bases; unmatched bases: 8. The CDR3 is made up of 14 amino acids. Germline CDR1 MGHDK, CDR2 SYGVNS. In DNA, the CDR3 is TGTGCCAGCAGCGAGACAGGGCGCGGCTATGGCTACACCTTC. Translating it yields CASSETGRGYGYTF.

The sample holds a few counts of this clonotype. V gene TRBV6-1 combines with J gene TRBJ1-2; D not resolved. Germline V CDR1 and CDR2: MNHNS, SASEGT. The CDR3 spans 13 residues. The germline V and J ends were trimmed by 2 bases and 3 bases, with 7 bases remaining between them. CDR3 in amino acids: CASSESGYYGYTF. The CDR3 DNA sequence: TGTGCCAGCAGTGAAAGTGGGTACTATGGCTACACCTTC.

The chain carries TRBV5-1 and TRBJ1-1; 9 bases line up with TRBD1. Germline V lookup: CDR1 SGHRS, CDR2 YFSETQ. Unmatched junction bases numbered 8, after V lost 0 bases and J lost 8 bases. There are 15 residues in the CDR3. The CDR3 nucleotides read TGCGCCAGCAGCTTGGGGACGACAGGGACAGGGGAAGCTTTCTTT. This codes for CASSLGTTGTGEAFF.

The genes are TRBV7-2 and TRBJ2-7; weak D call: TRBD2 (6 bases). Trimming stripped 1 base from V and 5 bases from J, with 24 bases between. The CDR3 spans 18 residues. Germline V gives CDR1 SGHTA, CDR2 FQGNSA. The CDR3 DNA is TGTGCCAGCAGCTTAGTTAGGCGGAGGGTTTCCAAGGCTGACGAGCAGTACTTC. Translation: CASSLVRRRVSKADEQYF. The full variable domain, rest sourced from reference TRBV7-2 and TRBJ2-7, is GAGVSQSPSNKVTEKGKDVELRCDPISGHTALYWYRQSLGQGLEFLIYFQGNSAPDKSGLPSDRFSAERTGGSVSTLTIQRTQQEDSAVYLCASSLVRRRVSKADEQYFGPGTRLTVT.

This clonotype has only a few counts. The chain couples TRBV20-1 to TRBJ2-3; 11 bases map to TRBD2. This CDR3 comprises 16 residues. The ends lost 6 bases at V and 6 bases at J; junction bases unmatched: 14. Germline-derived CDR1 and CDR2 are DFQATT and SNEGSKA (reference sequence). CDR3 amino acids: CSARTVAGGIDDTQYF. In nucleotides, the CDR3 is TGCAGTGCCCGTACCGTAGCGGGAGGGATTGACGATACGCAGTATTTT.

This chain links TRBV12-3 or TRBV12-4 with TRBJ1-1; D gene ambiguous. Trimming cost V 6 bases and J 2 bases, with 13 bases left between them. The CDR3 contains 14 residues. The CDR3 here is CASSSVGSNTEAFF. For the CDR3, the DNA is TGTGCCAGCAGCTCCGTGGGGTCAAACACTGAAGCTTTCTTT.

The chain employs TRBV27 and TRBJ1-2; TRBD1 is a possible D gene (5 bases). V dropped 5 bases and J dropped 4 bases, with 20 bases sitting between them. The CDR3 sequence is 16 residues long. Germline CDR1 reads MNHEY; CDR2 reads SMNVEV (reference sequence). This CDR3 reads CASSPGRAFGGYGYTF. Written as DNA, the CDR3 is TGTGCCAGCAGTCCGGGACGAGCGTTTGGTGGCTATGGCTACACCTTC.

The V call is TRBV19, the J call TRBJ2-1, with 9 bases lining up with TRBD2. The CDR3 totals 15 residues. The germline V gene has CDR1 LNHDA and CDR2 SQIVND (reference sequence). V dropped 3 bases and J dropped 9; count of bases not matched to a gene: 9. CDR3 in amino acids: CASSMVAGASREQFF. In DNA, the CDR3 is TGTGCCAGTAGTATGGTAGCGGGGGCCTCCCGTGAGCAGTTCTTC.

Here the CDR3 reads CASSYLGGTPQPQHF. As DNA, the CDR3 is TGTGCCAGCAGTTATCTCGGAGGTACTCCTCAGCCCCAGCATTTT. The chain couples TRBV6-2 or TRBV6-3 to TRBJ1-5, with D unresolved. CDR1 MNHEY and CDR2 SVGEGT come from the germline V gene. The CDR3 runs to 15 residues. Trimming took off 3 bases at V and 6 bases at J, with 15 bases between the two ends.

The V gene is TRBV5-6, the J gene TRBJ2-4; D might be TRBD1 (5 bases). The CDR3 spans 17 residues. Germline lookup yields CDR1 SGHDT and CDR2 YYEEEE. V was cut by 4 bases and J by 8 bases, with 25 bases left in between. This CDR3 reads CASSRSPWTLSGDIQYF. CDR3 DNA: TGTGCCAGCAGCCGGAGCCCCTGGACACTATCCGGAGACATTCAGTACTTC.

The chain recombines TRBV7-9 with TRBJ2-5; D tentatively reads TRBD1 or TRBD2 (5 bases each). V lost 5 bases and J 2 bases, leaving 12 bases between the germline ends. The CDR3 runs to 14 residues. The germline V gene has CDR1 SEHNR and CDR2 FQNEAQ (reference sequence). This CDR3 reads CASSAPGPQETQYF. As DNA, the CDR3 is TGTGCCAGCAGCGCCCCGGGACCACAAGAGACCCAGTACTTC.

The table lists this clonotype with a few counts. CDR3 sequence: CASSQVSNQPQHF. The CDR3 nucleotides are TGCGCCAGCAGCCAAGTTAGCAATCAGCCCCAGCATTTT. The chain recombines TRBV4-1 with TRBJ1-5; D ambiguous. V gave up 1 base and J gave up 0 bases, with 1 base separating them. The V gene's germline CDR1 is MGHRA and CDR2 YSYEKL. This CDR3 comprises 13 residues.

The gene calls are TRBV9 and TRBJ2-7; 9 bases fit TRBD2. This CDR3 spans 18 amino acids. In germline, CDR1 is SGDLS, CDR2 YYNGEE. With V trimmed by 4 bases and J by 2 bases, 16 bases remained unmatched. The chain's CDR3 is CASSRDGRLAEDTYEQYF. The CDR3 DNA sequence: TGTGCCAGCAGCCGCGACGGAAGACTAGCGGAGGATACCTACGAGCAGTACTTC. The whole variable domain, remainder taken from reference TRBV9 and TRBJ2-7, is DSGVTQTPKHLITATGQRVTLRCSPRSGDLSVYWYQQSLDQGLQFLIQYYNGEERAKGNILERFSAQQFPDLHSELNLSSLELGDSALYFCASSRDGRLAEDTYEQYFGPGTRLTVT.

This chain links TRBV9 with TRBJ1-4; D is ambiguous. V lost 4 bases to trimming and J lost 6 bases, with 19 bases between them. The CDR3 totals 16 residues. The germline V gene encodes CDR1 SGDLS and CDR2 YYNGEE. CDR3 nucleotide sequence: TGTGCCAGCAGCCCCGGAGGCGGCTTAGTTTATGAAAAACTGTTTTTT. Its translation: CASSPGGGLVYEKLFF.

This clonotype came up a few times. This CDR3 is CSVVKEPAGVDNFLLYEQYF. CDR3 DNA sequence: TGCAGCGTTGTGAAAGAGCCGGCGGGGGTAGATAACTTTCTACTCTACGAGCAGTACTTC. The chain combines TRBV29-1 with TRBJ2-7; the match to TRBD2 covers 7 bases. The CDR3 is 20 residues long. The V gene's germline CDR1 is SQVTM and CDR2 ANQGSEA. V lost 4 bases, J lost 3 bases, and 27 bases stayed unmatched.

This chain joins TRBV18 and TRBJ2-6; D is unresolved. In germline, CDR1 is KGHSH, CDR2 LQKENI. This CDR3 has 15 amino acids. Trimming removed 3 bases at V and 4 bases at J, with 10 bases between. Written as DNA, the CDR3 is TGTGCCAGCTCACCGCCACGCCAGGGGGCCAACGTCCTGACTTTC. Translated, it gives CASSPPRQGANVLTF.

This clonotype showed up just a few times. This chain links TRBV5-5 with TRBJ2-7; 8 positions match TRBD2. The CDR3 has 15 amino acids. J gave up 3 bases and V 5 bases, and 10 bases lay outside the gene matches. Per the germline V gene, CDR1 is SGHKS and CDR2 is YYEKEE (reference sequence). The CDR3 DNA reads TGTGCCAGCAGAATCTACGGCGGGGGGAACTACGAGCAGTACTTC. Its protein product is CASRIYGGGNYEQYF.

This clonotype was observed a few times. The V call is TRBV29-1, the J call TRBJ2-2; D uncertain. The CDR3 consists of 12 residues. V gave up 8 bases and J gave up 4 bases, with 11 bases separating them. CDR1 is SQVTM, CDR2 ANQGSEA, per germline. The CDR3 loop is CSTDSGTGELFF. In DNA, the CDR3 is TGCAGCACCGACTCGGGCACCGGGGAGCTGTTTTTT.

The genes are TRBV7-9 and TRBJ2-1; 8 positions match TRBD2. The CDR3 extends over 17 amino acids. The trim removed 3 bases at V and 2 bases at J, leaving 9 bases unmatched. CDR1 and CDR2 (germline): SEHNR, FQNEAQ (reference sequence). CDR3 DNA sequence: TGTGCCAGCAGCTTTGGGGTCGGCGGGAGGACCTACAATGAGCAGTTCTTC. Protein: CASSFGVGGRTYNEQFF.

This clonotype has a handful of counts. V and J are TRBV27 and TRBJ1-6; tentatively, D is TRBD1 (5 bases). The CDR3 loop spans 15 amino acids. Germline CDR1 is MNHEY and CDR2 is SMNVEV (reference sequence). The germline V and J ends were trimmed by 6 bases and 12 bases, with 21 bases remaining between them. This chain's CDR3 is CASSLHRDLKLPLHF. The CDR3, as DNA: TGTGCCAGCAGCCTACACCGGGACCTTAAGTTACCCCTCCACTTT.

This clonotype appeared a few times. V and J are TRBV20-1 and TRBJ2-7; D is uncertain. The CDR3 loop spans 14 amino acids. Germline V CDR1 and CDR2: DFQATT, SNEGSKA (reference sequence). V lost 5 bases, J lost 2 bases, and 16 bases lay in between. The CDR3 DNA reads as TGCAGTGCTTCGGTCCCGAAAGCTGCCTACGAGCAGTACTTC. It encodes CSASVPKAAYEQYF.

This clonotype appeared a few times. In DNA form, the CDR3 reads TGTGCCAGCACCCACAGGGGGCAAAATCAGCCCCAGCATTTT. Amino acid sequence: CASTHRGQNQPQHF. The chain uses TRBV2 and TRBJ1-5, with 9 bases identical to TRBD1. The junction had 5 bases not matched to a gene; V was cut back by 7 bases and J by 4 bases. The length of the CDR3 is 14 residues. The germline V gene encodes CDR1 SNHLY and CDR2 FYNNEI.

The chain couples TRBV30 to TRBJ2-1; D unclear. The CDR3 runs to 13 residues. Trimming pared 0 bases from V and 2 bases from J, leaving 5 bases between. CDR1 is GTSNPN, CDR2 SVGIG, per germline (reference sequence). The CDR3 bases are TGTGCCTGGAGTGTAACAACCTACAATGAGCAGTTCTTC. It yields the protein CAWSVTTYNEQFF.

This clonotype was recorded a few times. The chain is built from TRBV5-1 and TRBJ2-7; D is unresolved. The germline CDR1 and CDR2 sequences are SGHRS and YFSETQ. V shed 0 bases and J shed 0 bases, with 7 bases lying between them. The CDR3 spans 14 residues. Here the CDR3 reads CASSLDPSSYEQYV. The CDR3 nucleotides are TGCGCCAGCAGCTTGGATCCGAGCTCCTACGAGCAGTACGTC.

The chain combines TRBV4-1 with TRBJ1-5; no reliable D call. The CDR3 runs to 17 residues. V gave up 1 base and J gave up 4 bases, with 17 bases separating them. Germline CDR1 is MGHRA and CDR2 is YSYEKL. CDR3 bases: TGCGCCAGCAGCCAAGTACTTGCGACACTCCGTAATCAGCCCCAGCATTTT. It codes for CASSQVLATLRNQPQHF.

This clonotype was seen more than once but under ten times. This sequence joins TRBV20-1 and TRBJ2-1; TRBD2 matches 15 bases. The CDR3 spans 18 residues. The V and J ends lost 3 bases and 6 bases, in that order; junction bases with no gene match: 12. The germline V gene encodes CDR1 DFQATT and CDR2 SNEGSKA (reference sequence). The CDR3 region has the DNA TGCAGTGCTAGCGTATGGACTAGCGGGAGGGCCTTTCTCAATGAGCAGTTCTTC. Amino acids: CSASVWTSGRAFLNEQFF.

The chain uses TRBV6-2 or TRBV6-3 and TRBJ2-7; D may be TRBD2 (6 bases). CDR1 and CDR2 from the germline V gene are MNHEY and SVGEGT. The CDR3 totals 14 residues. V was shortened by 2 bases and J by 1 base, with 9 bases between the two germline ends. This CDR3 is CASSYPGASYEQYF. In DNA form, the CDR3 reads TGTGCCAGCAGTTACCCGGGAGCTTCCTACGAGCAGTACTTC.

The chain employs TRBV15 and TRBJ2-1; 8 nucleotides match TRBD2. This CDR3 has 17 residues. V trimming: 4 bases; J trimming: 3 bases; junction bases outside the gene matches: 11. Germline V gene data show CDR1 as LNHNV and CDR2 as YYDKDF (reference sequence). The CDR3 spells CATSTEGLDISYNEQFF. In DNA form, the CDR3 reads TGTGCCACCAGCACGGAGGGACTAGATATCAGCTACAATGAGCAGTTCTTC.

This clonotype was observed many times. The genes are TRBV5-1 and TRBJ2-7; D gene ambiguous. V dropped 0 bases and J dropped 4 bases, with 8 bases sitting between them. The CDR3 is 13 amino acids. Germline assignment: CDR1 SGHRS and CDR2 YFSETQ. The CDR3 region is CASSLGSAYEQYF. CDR3 sequence (DNA): TGCGCCAGCAGCTTGGGTTCGGCGTACGAGCAGTACTTC.

This clonotype was seen only a few times. The chain joins TRBV18 to TRBJ2-5; 7 bases are a match to TRBD2. Germline CDR1 KGHSH, CDR2 LQKENI. The ends lost 8 bases at V and 5 bases at J; junction bases unmatched: 8. CDR3 length: 13 amino acids. The CDR3 protein is CASLAGVGETQYF. CDR3 nucleotides: TGTGCCAGCCTCGCGGGAGTTGGTGAGACCCAGTACTTC.

This chain links TRBV7-9 with TRBJ2-7; D is undetermined. V was pared by 7 bases and J by 2 bases, with 12 bases between. Germline V gene data show CDR1 as SEHNR and CDR2 as FQNEAQ (reference sequence). This CDR3 comprises 13 residues. The CDR3 is CASTQTGTYEQYF. The CDR3, as DNA: TGTGCCAGCACCCAGACTGGGACCTACGAGCAGTACTTC.